These 23 T cell receptor beta chains share one sample of origin, sequenced in a study of blood T cell repertoires in COVID-19. Produced via immunoSEQ multiplex PCR; TCRdb's table is partial and in-frame only. The sample gives tens of thousands of clones, approximately 86% of which show up once; approximately 15% is in the top ten. Material: peripheral blood. All receptors derive from a man aged 55-75 years with active or convalescent COVID-19.

The CDR3 sequence: CASSSLAGVTDTQYF. The CDR3 bases are TGTGCCAGCAGCTCCCTAGCGGGGGTGACAGATACGCAGTATTTT. The genes are TRBV7-3 and TRBJ2-3; TRBD2 aligns across 10 bases. The CDR3 consists of 15 residues. In germline, CDR1 is SGHTA, CDR2 FQGTGA. Unmatched junction bases numbered 4, after V lost 4 bases and J lost 3 bases.

The J gene is TRBJ2-5, the V gene TRBV7-2; 12 bases match TRBD2. This CDR3 contains 16 residues. CDR1 SGHTA and CDR2 FQGNSA come from the germline V gene. Trimming took 2 bases from V and 4 from J; bases not matched to a gene: 5. Here the CDR3 DNA reads TGTGCCAGCAGCTTACGGGCTAGCGGGGGGGTAGAGACCCAGTACTTC. This translates into CASSLRASGGVETQYF.

This clone has only one observation. The V gene is TRBV18, the J gene TRBJ1-3, with 7 positions matching TRBD1. Trimming cost V 3 bases and J 0 bases; bases outside gene matches: 5. CDR1 is KGHSH, CDR2 LQKENI, per germline. CDR3 length: 16 amino acids. CDR3 residues: CASSPGTEISGNTIYF. The DNA of the CDR3 is TGTGCCAGCTCACCCGGGACAGAGATCTCTGGAAACACCATATATTTT.

The gene calls are TRBV29-1 and TRBJ2-2; D possibly corresponds to TRBD1 (5 bases). This CDR3 comprises 15 residues. V lost 5 bases and J 1 base, leaving 14 bases between the germline ends. Germline values: CDR1 SQVTM, CDR2 ANQGSEA. DNA for the CDR3: TGCAGCGTTTCGAGTGGACACAGGAACACCGGGGAGCTGTTTTTT. Amino acids: CSVSSGHRNTGELFF.

This clone was observed a single time. The chain combines TRBV2 with TRBJ1-1; D may be TRBD1 (5 bases). The CDR3 contains 13 residues. Trimming shortened V by 3 bases and J by 7 bases, and 12 bases separated the two germline ends. Germline V gives CDR1 SNHLY, CDR2 FYNNEI. In DNA, the CDR3 is TGTGCCAGCAGTGATCGGGGGTTCAGTGAAGCTTTCTTT. Residues: CASSDRGFSEAFF. Variable domain in full (rest from reference TRBV2 and TRBJ1-1): EPEVTQTPSHQVTQMGQEVILRCVPISNHLYFYWYRQILGQKVEFLVSFYNNEISEKSEIFDDQFSVERPDGSNFTLKIRSTKLEDSAMYFCASSDRGFSEAFFGQGTRLTVV.

This chain uses TRBV7-9 with TRBJ2-7, with 9 bases that match TRBD2. The CDR3 is made up of 15 amino acids. The V gene's germline CDR1 is SEHNR and CDR2 FQNEAQ (reference sequence). Trimming removed 2 bases from V and 2 bases from J; junction bases left unmatched: 4. The CDR3 sequence is CASSLQAGGTYEQYF. As DNA, the CDR3 is TGTGCCAGCAGCTTACAAGCGGGGGGCACCTACGAGCAGTACTTC.

CDR3 in DNA: TGCGCCAGCAGCTCCAGGGGATTGGGCACTGAAGCTTTCTTT. Protein sequence: CASSSRGLGTEAFF. V and J are TRBV5-1 and TRBJ1-1; TRBD1 might be the D (6 bases). Germline CDR1 is SGHRS and CDR2 is YFSETQ. V gave up 3 bases and J gave up 4 bases, with 13 bases separating them. This CDR3 is 14 amino acids long.

The chain recombines TRBV2 with TRBJ1-6, with 8 bases matching TRBD1. The CDR3 has 14 amino acids. The ends lost 7 bases at V and 6 bases at J; junction bases unmatched: 5. Germline CDR1 reads SNHLY; CDR2 reads FYNNEI. As DNA, the CDR3 is TGTGCCAGCATTCCTGGACAGGGTAATTCACCCCTCCACTTT. It codes for CASIPGQGNSPLHF.

The chain has TRBV4-1 and TRBJ2-1; TRBD2 might be the D (7 bases). CDR1 MGHRA and CDR2 YSYEKL come from the germline V gene. The V end was cut by 0 bases, the J end by 7 bases, with 22 bases between. The CDR3 covers 18 residues. The CDR3 spells CASSQEGIGGASWNEQFF. The DNA for the CDR3 is TGCGCCAGCAGCCAAGAAGGTATAGGGGGGGCAAGTTGGAATGAGCAGTTCTTC.

This clone was found a few times. This rearrangement joins TRBV7-2 to TRBJ2-5; 10 positions agree with TRBD1. CDR1 and CDR2 from the germline V gene are SGHTA and FQGNSA. This CDR3 is built from 17 residues. J lost 5 bases, V lost 5 bases, and 14 bases had no gene match. The CDR3 bases are TGTGCCAGCAGCCCCCAGTCCGGGGCGGGACAGGGGGAGACCCAGTACTTC. Translation gives CASSPQSGAGQGETQYF.

The V call is TRBV11-2, the J call TRBJ2-1, with 8 bases matching TRBD2. The germline V gene has CDR1 SGHAT and CDR2 FQNNGV. This CDR3 comprises 14 residues. With 1 base clipped from V and 7 bases from J, the junction kept 3 bases outside the gene matches. The CDR3 protein is CASSLAGGWNEQFF. CDR3 nucleotide sequence: TGTGCCAGCAGCTTAGCGGGGGGGTGGAATGAGCAGTTCTTC.

The chain combines TRBV19 with TRBJ1-4; 8 positions match TRBD1. Germline V gene sequence: CDR1 LNHDA, CDR2 SQIVND (reference sequence). The CDR3 has 13 residues. Losses at the gene ends were 5 bases for V and 7 bases for J; bases not matched to a gene: 3. CDR3 in DNA: TGTGCCAGTAGTGACAGGGGAGGTGAAAAACTGTTTTTT. Amino acid sequence: CASSDRGGEKLFF.

This chain links TRBV4-1 with TRBJ1-2; 7 positions agree with TRBD1. The V and J ends lost 2 bases and 3 bases, in that order; junction bases with no gene match: 9. This CDR3 is 16 amino acids long. Per germline, CDR1 MGHRA and CDR2 YSYEKL. CDR3 sequence: CASSQQLTGTYYGYTF. Here the CDR3 DNA reads TGCGCCAGCAGCCAACAACTGACAGGGACTTACTATGGCTACACCTTC.

This chain uses TRBV5-1 with TRBJ2-5, with D perhaps matching TRBD2 (5 bases). Germline CDR1 is SGHRS and CDR2 is YFSETQ. The ends were cut back, 4 bases at V and 4 bases at J, with 11 bases in the middle. This CDR3 comprises 13 residues. DNA of the CDR3: TGCGCCAGCAGCCCCGGACGGGGAGAGACCCAGTACTTC. It translates to CASSPGRGETQYF.

The chain couples TRBV19 to TRBJ2-1; 8 bases agree with TRBD2. J gave up 6 bases and V 5 bases, and 18 bases lay outside the gene matches. The CDR3 runs to 18 residues. Germline CDR1 reads LNHDA; CDR2 reads SQIVND (reference sequence). The CDR3 sequence is CASSPRIAGSPWGNEQFF. The CDR3 DNA sequence: TGTGCCAGTAGTCCCCGGATAGCGGGGTCCCCATGGGGCAATGAGCAGTTCTTC.

The chain joins TRBV5-5 to TRBJ1-4; D unresolved. Germline V gene sequence: CDR1 SGHKS, CDR2 YYEKEE (reference sequence). The V and J ends lost 6 bases and 1 base respectively, with 10 bases between them. This CDR3 contains 14 residues. CDR3 nucleotides: TGTGCCAGCACGAGGGAGGGAACTAATGAAAAACTGTTTTTT. Protein product: CASTREGTNEKLFF.

CDR3 region: CASSWAGTGGIPGELFF. The CDR3, as DNA: TGCGCCAGCAGCTGGGCCGGGACAGGGGGCATTCCCGGGGAGCTGTTTTTT. This sequence joins TRBV5-1 and TRBJ2-2; 12 bases line up with TRBD1. This CDR3 region has 17 residues. V was pared by 3 bases and J by 6 bases, with 9 bases of the junction left unmatched. The germline gives CDR1 SGHRS, CDR2 YFSETQ. The variable domain in full, with the rest retrieved from reference TRBV5-1 and TRBJ2-2, is KAGVTQTPRYLIKTRGQQVTLSCSPISGHRSVSWYQQTPGQGLQFLFEYFSETQRNKGNFPGRFSGRQFSNSRSEMNVSTLELGDSALYLCASSWAGTGGIPGELFFGEGSRLTVL.

The chain recombines TRBV3-1 (or the pseudogene TRBV3-2) with TRBJ1-2; D is possibly TRBD1 (6 bases). The CDR3 consists of 15 residues. CDR1 is LGHDT, CDR2 YNNKEL, per germline (reference sequence). The germline V and J ends were trimmed by 3 bases and 1 base, with 12 bases remaining between them. CDR3 loop: CASSQGAYYNYGYTF. The CDR3 nucleotides are TGTGCCAGCAGCCAGGGGGCTTATTATAACTATGGCTACACCTTC.

This clone has more than one count but fewer than ten. The chain is built from TRBV6-2 or TRBV6-3 and TRBJ2-7, with 7 bases lining up with TRBD2. V shed 5 bases and J 4 bases; nucleotides not matched to a gene: 8. The CDR3 runs 14 residues. CDR1 is MNHEY, CDR2 SVGEGT, per germline. DNA of the CDR3: TGTGCCAGCAGTCCCGTGGGTAGCGGGTACGAGCAGTACTTC. Protein: CASSPVGSGYEQYF.

The V gene is TRBV5-4, the J gene TRBJ2-3; 7 bases are shared with TRBD1. Trimming removed 3 bases from V and 1 base from J; junction bases left unmatched: 2. This CDR3 has 14 amino acids. Germline loops: CDR1 SGHNT, CDR2 YYREEE (reference sequence). The CDR3 here is CASSSGGRTDTQYF. Here the CDR3 DNA reads TGTGCCAGCAGCTCAGGGGGACGCACAGATACGCAGTATTTT.

The rearrangement links TRBV10-3 to TRBJ2-7; a weak D match, TRBD2 (6 bases). The V gene's germline CDR1 is ENHRY and CDR2 SYGVKD. This CDR3 is 13 amino acids long. V lost 0 bases and J lost 4, with 7 bases in between. CDR3 sequence reads: CAISESGGYEQYF. CDR3 bases: TGTGCCATCAGTGAGTCCGGAGGGTACGAGCAGTACTTC.

This sequence joins TRBV6-6 and TRBJ2-7; D call uncertain. The CDR3 consists of 12 residues. V shed 6 bases and J shed 7 bases, with 13 bases lying between them. In germline, CDR1 is MNHNY, CDR2 SVGAGI (reference sequence). The CDR3 sequence: CASSQTAREQYF. CDR3 bases: TGTGCCAGCAGCCAGACGGCGAGGGAGCAGTACTTC.

This clone appeared a single time. The chain joins TRBV5-5 to TRBJ1-4, with D possibly TRBD1 on 6 matching bases. Trimming removed 4 bases from V and 7 bases from J, with 14 bases in between. The length of the CDR3 is 14 residues. The V gene's germline CDR1 is SGHKS and CDR2 YYEKEE (reference sequence). The CDR3 bases are TGTGCCAGCAGCCAGGGGCCTATAGGTGAAAAACTGTTTTTT. Amino acid sequence: CASSQGPIGEKLFF.